One and the same sample provided the 6 T cell receptor beta chains below, sequenced in a study of T cell responses to AZD1222 COVID-19 vaccine. Repertoires were generated with immunoSEQ multiplex PCR, while TCRdb's copy carries only in-frame clones and drops some. The data contain some 74,000 clones, 75% to 85% of them singletons. The sequenced sample was peripheral blood, obtained on day 0 of AZD1222 vaccination. The receptors derive from an adult in good health.

The rearrangement joins TRBV6-5 to TRBJ1-5; D remains ambiguous. V was pared by 0 bases and J by 2 bases, with 8 bases between. In germline, CDR1 is MNHEY, CDR2 SVGAGI. This CDR3 spans 15 amino acids. The CDR3 nucleotides are TGTGCCAGCAGTTACTCGGGCTTCGGCAATCAGCCCCAGCATTTT. Its protein is CASSYSGFGNQPQHF.

For this clone: The DNA is omitted, as the CDR3 cannot be located on it reliably, and the CDR3 follows TCRdb's listing. The chain employs TRBV27 and TRBJ1-5. The CDR3 has 15 residues if both end residues are counted. Germline V lookup: CDR1 MNHEY, CDR2 SMNVEV (reference sequence). The CDR3: CASSSSGVNNQPQHF.

The chain's CDR3 is CAWSGTAQQPQHF. In DNA, the CDR3 is TGTGCCTGGAGTGGGACAGCCCAGCAGCCCCAGCATTTT. The V and J genes are TRBV30 and TRBJ1-5; a possible D gene is TRBD1 (6 bases). The length of the CDR3 is 13 residues. The V end lost 1 base, the J end lost 7 bases, and 11 bases lay between the germline ends. Germline V lookup: CDR1 GTSNPN, CDR2 SVGIG (reference sequence). Supplemented by reference TRBV30 and TRBJ1-5, the full variable domain reads SQTIHQWPATLVQPVGSPLSLECTVEGTSNPNLYWYRQAAGRGLQLLFYSVGIGQISSEVPQNLSASRPQDRQFILSSKKLLLSDSGFYLCAWSGTAQQPQHFGDGTRLSIL.

This clone was detected only a few times. J is TRBJ2-1 and V is TRBV10-3; D call uncertain. Germline CDR1 is ENHRY and CDR2 is SYGVKD. CDR3 length: 15 residues. The V gene lost 0 bases and the J gene lost 8 bases, with 14 bases spanning the gap. CDR3 sequence (DNA): TGTGCCATCAGTGAGTCCCCCGATTGGATCGATGAGCAGTTCTTC. It translates to CAISESPDWIDEQFF.

This chain uses TRBV28 with TRBJ1-1, with TRBD1 as a possible D gene (5 bases). The ends were cut back, 7 bases at V and 1 base at J, with 10 bases in the middle. This CDR3 spans 13 amino acids. The germline CDR1 and CDR2 sequences are MDHEN and SYDVKM. The CDR3 nucleotides are TGTGCCAGCACCCAAAGGGGGAACACTGAAGCTTTCTTT. It is translated as CASTQRGNTEAFF.

This chain joins TRBV24-1 and TRBJ2-2; D call uncertain. Germline lookup yields CDR1 KGHDR and CDR2 SFDVKD. V lost 5 bases and J lost 0, with 9 bases in between. CDR3 length: 15 amino acids. DNA of the CDR3: TGTGCCACCAGTGCTGGCGGTTCGAACACCGGGGAGCTGTTTTTT. Translated, it gives CATSAGGSNTGELFF.